Listed here are 8 T cell receptor beta chains from one sample, sequenced in a study of blood T cell repertoires in COVID-19. The method was immunoSEQ multiplex PCR; TCRdb's version includes in-frame clones alone and lacks a portion of them. The top ten clones hold under 9% of a sample with 120,000 to 150,000 clones, just under 90% of them seen once. The sequenced sample was peripheral blood. The origin of the receptors is a woman in her fifties or sixties with active or convalescent COVID-19.

This chain connects TRBV18 to TRBJ1-5; tentatively, D is TRBD1 (5 bases). V lost 3 bases, J lost 0 bases, and 9 bases lay in between. The CDR3 is 15 amino acids. The germline gives CDR1 KGHSH, CDR2 LQKENI. The CDR3 spells CASSPTDYSNQPQHF. The DNA for the CDR3 is TGTGCCAGCTCACCGACAGATTATAGCAATCAGCCCCAGCATTTT.

The genes are TRBV3-1 (or the pseudogene TRBV3-2) and TRBJ1-1, with D perhaps matching TRBD1 (6 bases). The V end was cut by 5 bases, the J end by 1 base, with 8 bases between. Per the germline V gene, CDR1 is LGHDT and CDR2 is YNNKEL (reference sequence). The CDR3 runs to 13 residues. CDR3 in DNA: TGTGCCAGCAGCTCACAGGGGAACACTGAAGCTTTCTTT. This encodes CASSSQGNTEAFF.

This chain links TRBV25-1 with TRBJ1-2; a weak D match, TRBD1 (5 bases). The V gene's germline CDR1 is MGHDK and CDR2 SYGVNS. The CDR3 has 12 amino acids. V lost 11 bases and J lost 3, with 13 bases in between. CDR3 sequence reads: CAVEGRDYGYTF. Here the CDR3 DNA reads TGTGCCGTGGAGGGGCGCGACTATGGCTACACCTTC.

The rearrangement uses TRBV5-5 and TRBJ1-1; 10 nucleotides agree with TRBD1. The CDR3 sequence is 16 residues long. J was trimmed by 1 base and V by 4 bases; bases with no gene match: 7. Looked up from germline, CDR1 is SGHKS and CDR2 is YYEKEE (reference sequence). CDR3 sequence: CASSLGDRGWNTEAFF. CDR3 in DNA: TGTGCCAGCAGCCTGGGGGACAGGGGCTGGAACACTGAAGCTTTCTTT.

This clone was seen just once. The rearrangement uses TRBV5-1 and TRBJ1-2; TRBD1 matches at 8 bases. Germline CDR1 reads SGHRS; CDR2 reads YFSETQ. CDR3 length: 16 residues. V was clipped by 4 bases and J by 1 base; unmatched bases: 9. The DNA for the CDR3 is TGCGCCAGCAGCCGAGATCCCACAGGGGGTAACTATGGCTACACCTTC. Translated: CASSRDPTGGNYGYTF. Looking up the rest from reference TRBV5-1 and TRBJ1-2 gives the full variable domain: KAGVTQTPRYLIKTRGQQVTLSCSPISGHRSVSWYQQTPGQGLQFLFEYFSETQRNKGNFPGRFSGRQFSNSRSEMNVSTLELGDSALYLCASSRDPTGGNYGYTFGSGTRLTVV.

This sequence joins TRBV7-6 and TRBJ2-2; 11 bases line up with TRBD2. V lost 5 bases and J lost 4; bases outside the gene matches: 12. Germline CDR1 and CDR2: SGHVS and FNYEAQ. The CDR3 runs 18 residues. CDR3 sequence (DNA): TGTGCCAGCAGCCCCTTCCTAGCGGGGGGAAGTTCCACCGGGGAGCTGTTTTTT. Its protein product is CASSPFLAGGSSTGELFF.

In its sample, this clone was seen a few times. The chain recombines TRBV2 with TRBJ1-2; possible D gene TRBD1, 5 bases. Germline values: CDR1 SNHLY, CDR2 FYNNEI. Trimming cost V 7 bases and J 5 bases, with 8 bases left between them. CDR3 length: 11 amino acids. This CDR3 is CASTKGYGYTF. CDR3 nucleotides: TGTGCCAGCACCAAGGGGTATGGCTACACCTTC.

This clone was seen once. The chain couples TRBV9 to TRBJ2-5; a possible D gene is TRBD1 (6 bases). The germline CDR1 and CDR2 sequences are SGDLS and YYNGEE. Trimming left V 4 bases short and J 3 bases short, with 16 bases between. CDR3 length: 15 amino acids. In DNA, the CDR3 is TGTGCCAGCAGCCCCCAAGAGGGGGTAAAAGAGACCCAGTACTTC. It yields the protein CASSPQEGVKETQYF.